This T cell receptor beta chain was sequenced for a study of response to subunit inactivated influenza vaccine. Study outcomes and limitations: It was suggested by the authors that few new T cells are recruited by each seasonal influenza vaccination.

Looked up from germline, CDR1 is SGHAT and CDR2 is FQNNGV. The CDR3 extends over 16 amino acids. Trimming removed 5 bases from V and 8 bases from J; junction bases left unmatched: 9. TCRdb redid the calling of the RT-PCR reads with MiXCR, one entry per CDR3 protein. The profile shows over 400,000 distinct CDR3 sequences, 10% to 11% of them singletons. Points on this clonotype: No antigen is known for it.

This rearrangement joins TRBV11-2 to TRBJ2-4; 13 bases match TRBD2. The material was PBMCs from blood, obtained 45 days after vaccination. This receptor was obtained from a man in his forties or fifties who received an inactivated influenza vaccine. The CDR3 DNA reads TGTGCCAGCAGCCGGACTAGCGGGGGCCATTGGGACATTCAGTACTTC. Protein sequence: CASSRTSGGHWDIQYF.